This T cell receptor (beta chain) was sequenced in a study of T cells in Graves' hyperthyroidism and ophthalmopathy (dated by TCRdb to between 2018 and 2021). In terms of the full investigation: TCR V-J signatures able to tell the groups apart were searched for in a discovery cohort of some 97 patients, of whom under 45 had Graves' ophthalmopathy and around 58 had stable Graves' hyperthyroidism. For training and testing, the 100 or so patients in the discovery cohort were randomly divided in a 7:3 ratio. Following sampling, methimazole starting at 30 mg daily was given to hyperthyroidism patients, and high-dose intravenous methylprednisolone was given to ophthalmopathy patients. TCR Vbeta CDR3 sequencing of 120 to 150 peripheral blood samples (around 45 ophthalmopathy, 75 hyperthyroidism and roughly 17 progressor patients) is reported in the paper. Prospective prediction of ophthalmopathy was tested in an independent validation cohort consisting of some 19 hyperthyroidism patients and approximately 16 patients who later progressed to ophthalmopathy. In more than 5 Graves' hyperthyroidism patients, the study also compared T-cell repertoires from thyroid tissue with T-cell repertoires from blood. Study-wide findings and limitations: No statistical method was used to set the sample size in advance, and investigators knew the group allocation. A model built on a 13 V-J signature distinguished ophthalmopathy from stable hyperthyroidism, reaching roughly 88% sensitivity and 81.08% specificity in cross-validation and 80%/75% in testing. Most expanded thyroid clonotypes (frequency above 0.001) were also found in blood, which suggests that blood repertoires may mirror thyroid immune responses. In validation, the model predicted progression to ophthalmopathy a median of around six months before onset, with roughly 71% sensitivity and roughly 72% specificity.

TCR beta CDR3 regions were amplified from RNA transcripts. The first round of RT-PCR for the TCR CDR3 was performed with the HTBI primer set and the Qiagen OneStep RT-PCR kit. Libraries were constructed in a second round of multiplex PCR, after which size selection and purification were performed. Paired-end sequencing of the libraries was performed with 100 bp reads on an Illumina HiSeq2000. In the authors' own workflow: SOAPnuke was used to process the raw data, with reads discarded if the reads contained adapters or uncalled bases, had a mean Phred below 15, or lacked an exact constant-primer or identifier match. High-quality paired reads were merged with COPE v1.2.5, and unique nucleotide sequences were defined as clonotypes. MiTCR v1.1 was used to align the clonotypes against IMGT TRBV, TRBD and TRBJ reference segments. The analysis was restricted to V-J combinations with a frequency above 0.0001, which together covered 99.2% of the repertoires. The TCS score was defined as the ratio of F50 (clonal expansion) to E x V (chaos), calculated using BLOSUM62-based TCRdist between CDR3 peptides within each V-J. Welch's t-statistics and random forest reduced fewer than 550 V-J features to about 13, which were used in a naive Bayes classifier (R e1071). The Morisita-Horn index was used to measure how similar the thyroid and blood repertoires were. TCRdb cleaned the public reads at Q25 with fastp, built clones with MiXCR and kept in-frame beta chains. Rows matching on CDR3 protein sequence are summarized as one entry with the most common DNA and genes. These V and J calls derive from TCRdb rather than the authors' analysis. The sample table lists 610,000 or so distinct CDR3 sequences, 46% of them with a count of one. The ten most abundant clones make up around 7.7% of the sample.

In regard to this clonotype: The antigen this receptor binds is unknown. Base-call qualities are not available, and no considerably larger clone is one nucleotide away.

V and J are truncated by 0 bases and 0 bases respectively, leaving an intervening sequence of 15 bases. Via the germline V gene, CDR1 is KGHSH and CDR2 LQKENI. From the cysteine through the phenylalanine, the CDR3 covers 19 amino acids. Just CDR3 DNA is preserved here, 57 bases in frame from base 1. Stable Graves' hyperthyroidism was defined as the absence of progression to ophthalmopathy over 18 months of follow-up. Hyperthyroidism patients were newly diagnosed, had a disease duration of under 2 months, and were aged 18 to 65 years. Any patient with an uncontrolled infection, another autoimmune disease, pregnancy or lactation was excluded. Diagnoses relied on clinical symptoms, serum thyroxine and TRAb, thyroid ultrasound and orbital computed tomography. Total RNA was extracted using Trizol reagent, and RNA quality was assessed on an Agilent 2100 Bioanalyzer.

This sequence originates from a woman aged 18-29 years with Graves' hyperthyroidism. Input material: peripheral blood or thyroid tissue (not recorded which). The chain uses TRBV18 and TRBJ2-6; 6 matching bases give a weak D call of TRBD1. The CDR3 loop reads CASSPPPADSISGANVLTF. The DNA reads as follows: TGTGCCAGCTCACCACCACCCGCGGACAGCATCTCTGGGGCCAACGTCCTGACTTTC.